Below, 4 T cell receptor beta chains from the same sample are listed, as sequenced in a study of early T cells in non-severe SARS-CoV-2 infection. From the 5' RACE reads, TCRdb called clonotypes with MiXCR, one entry per CDR3 protein. The sample has around 84,000 distinct CDR3 sequences; approximately 15% are singletons. Sequenced input: whole blood. The receptors here all came from an adult who was a healthcare worker with PCR-confirmed SARS-CoV-2 infection or an uninfected control (not recorded which).

This chain connects TRBV18 to TRBJ2-1, with D maybe TRBD2 (5 bases). CDR3 length: 16 amino acids. The V end lost 7 bases, the J end lost 0 bases, and 16 bases lay between the germline ends. In germline, CDR1 is KGHSH, CDR2 LQKENI. The CDR3 spells CASWGEAESSYNEQFF. The CDR3 bases are TGTGCCAGCTGGGGAGAGGCAGAGAGCTCCTACAATGAGCAGTTCTTC.

In this sample, this clonotype turned up a few times. As DNA, the CDR3 is TGTGCCAGCAGCCAGGGGATGTACGAGCAGTACTTC. Amino acids: CASSQGMYEQYF. The genes are TRBV12-3 or TRBV12-4 and TRBJ2-7; a weak D match, TRBD1 (6 bases). With 6 bases removed from V and 4 bases from J, the gap between germline ends came to 10 bases. The CDR3 has 12 residues.

This chain uses TRBV7-3 with TRBJ2-7, with TRBD1 as a possible D gene (6 bases). Germline CDR1 is SGHTA and CDR2 is FQGTGA. The CDR3 covers 13 residues. Trimming shortened V by 5 bases and J by 5 bases, and 13 bases separated the two germline ends. DNA of the CDR3: TGTGCCAGCAGCCGCCAGGGGTCGAACGAGCAGTACTTC. As protein: CASSRQGSNEQYF.

The chain couples TRBV9 to TRBJ1-5; D is undetermined. The CDR3 runs 14 residues. CDR1 is SGDLS and CDR2 is YYNGEE in the germline V gene. Trimming pared 0 bases from V and 7 bases from J, leaving 11 bases between. CDR3 coding DNA: TGTGCCAGCAGCGTAGAACTTTCCTGGCAGCCCCAGCATTTT. Residues: CASSVELSWQPQHF.